The 26 T cell receptor beta chains reported below all come from one sample, sequenced in a study of cytomegalovirus exposure and HLA in healthy donors. Researchers ran the PCR with 60 Vbeta and 13 Jbeta primers. The repertoire was sequenced with immunoSEQ multiplex PCR; TCRdb's copy has only in-frame clones and lacks some. The sample has roughly 78,000 clones; 60% to 75% are singletons. Sequences were obtained from PBMCs. Receptors originate from a man between 35 and 55 years old in good health and CMV-seropositive.

This sequence joins TRBV27 and TRBJ1-6; D is possibly TRBD1 (6 bases). The CDR3 sequence is 17 residues long. Germline V lookup: CDR1 MNHEY, CDR2 SMNVEV (reference sequence). Trimming cost V 0 bases and J 7 bases, with 16 bases left between them. This CDR3 is CASSLSGPGVDNSPLHF. For the CDR3, the DNA is TGTGCCAGCAGTTTATCGGGGCCAGGGGTGGACAATTCACCCCTCCACTTT.

As for this clone: Other nucleotide sequences in the sample specify the same CDR3. The chain recombines TRBV29-1 with TRBJ1-6, with 7 bases identical to TRBD1. The length of the CDR3 is 14 residues. Looked up from germline, CDR1 is SQVTM and CDR2 is ANQGSEA. Germline trimming cut 8 bases from V and 7 bases from J; bases unmatched to any gene: 11. The CDR3, as DNA: TGCAGCCCTCCGACAGGGCGAGGCAATTCACCCCTCCACTTT. Translating it yields CSPPTGRGNSPLHF.

The rearrangement uses TRBV2 and TRBJ1-5; 10 bases align to TRBD1. This CDR3 has 15 residues. With 8 bases clipped from V and 2 bases from J, the junction kept 6 bases outside the gene matches. Germline V lookup: CDR1 SNHLY, CDR2 FYNNEI. The chain's CDR3 is CASGRDRGGNQPQHF. The DNA of the CDR3 is TGTGCCAGCGGCCGGGACAGGGGTGGCAATCAGCCCCAGCATTTT.

The chain recombines TRBV5-6 with TRBJ1-2; TRBD1 matches 7 bases. The junction had 7 bases not matched to a gene; V was cut back by 3 bases and J by 5 bases. From germline, CDR1 is SGHDT and CDR2 YYEEEE. This CDR3 contains 14 residues. The CDR3 reads CASSSLSGGYGYTF. CDR3 nucleotides: TGTGCCAGCAGCTCCTTGTCAGGGGGGTATGGCTACACCTTC.

This chain uses TRBV5-6 with TRBJ1-5; perhaps TRBD1 as D (5 bases). The CDR3 covers 15 residues. The germline V gene has CDR1 SGHDT and CDR2 YYEEEE. V lost 1 base to trimming and J lost 1 base, with 9 bases between them. This CDR3 is CASSLFQGSNQPQHF. The CDR3 DNA follows: TGTGCCAGCAGCTTGTTCCAGGGCAGCAATCAGCCCCAGCATTTT.

A few counts support this clone. The rearrangement links TRBV5-1 to TRBJ2-7; 9 bases match TRBD1. Germline-derived CDR1 and CDR2 are SGHRS and YFSETQ. With 4 bases clipped from V and 3 bases from J, the junction kept 11 bases outside the gene matches. The CDR3 length is 16 residues. The CDR3 loop is CASSVLSGQGFYEQYF. CDR3 sequence (DNA): TGCGCCAGCAGCGTACTCTCGGGACAGGGTTTCTACGAGCAGTACTTC.

This chain links TRBV7-6 with TRBJ2-1; 7 bases are shared with TRBD1. The CDR3 is made up of 16 amino acids. V shed 2 bases, J shed 5 bases, and the junction held 9 bases outside the gene matches. CDR1 SGHVS and CDR2 FNYEAQ come from the germline V gene. CDR3 nucleotides: TGTGCCAGCAGCTTAAGTCCTTTCACAGGGGACAATGAGCAGTTCTTC. It codes for CASSLSPFTGDNEQFF.

The CDR3 bases are TGTGCCAGCAGCTTAGATATAAATGAAAAACTGTTTTTT. Its translation is CASSLDINEKLFF. The chain couples TRBV11-3 to TRBJ1-4; D unresolved. CDR3 size: 13 residues. Trimming pared 0 bases from V and 5 bases from J, leaving 4 bases between. Germline values: CDR1 SGHNT, CDR2 YENEEA. Looking up the rest from reference TRBV11-3 and TRBJ1-4 gives the full variable domain: EAGVVQSPRYKIIEKKQPVAFWCNPISGHNTLYWYLQNLGQGPELLIRYENEEAVDDSQLPKDRFSAERLKGVDSTLKIQPAELGDSAVYLCASSLDINEKLFFGSGTQLSVL.

This rearrangement joins TRBV5-1 to TRBJ2-3; 7 bases agree with TRBD2. CDR1 is SGHRS, CDR2 YFSETQ, per germline. The CDR3 runs to 14 residues. The J segment lost 6 bases and the V segment lost 2 bases, leaving 6 bases of the junction unmatched. The CDR3 spells CASSFSSGGDTQYF. CDR3 sequence (DNA): TGCGCCAGCAGCTTTTCTAGCGGTGGGGATACGCAGTATTTT. The variable domain in full, completed from reference TRBV5-1 and TRBJ2-3, reads KAGVTQTPRYLIKTRGQQVTLSCSPISGHRSVSWYQQTPGQGLQFLFEYFSETQRNKGNFPGRFSGRQFSNSRSEMNVSTLELGDSALYLCASSFSSGGDTQYFGPGTRLTVL.

The chain carries TRBV7-2 and TRBJ2-7, with TRBD2 matching 9 bases. This CDR3 spans 16 amino acids. V dropped 1 base and J dropped 4; count of bases not matched to a gene: 8. Looked up from germline, CDR1 is SGHTA and CDR2 is FQGNSA. The CDR3 DNA is TGTGCCAGCAGCTTAGAGGCGGCTAGCGGGGCGTACGAGCAGTACTTC. Translated: CASSLEAASGAYEQYF.

V gene TRBV19 combines with J gene TRBJ1-2, with 7 bases aligning to TRBD1. There are 14 residues in the CDR3. From germline, CDR1 is LNHDA and CDR2 SQIVND (reference sequence). V dropped 5 bases and J dropped 1; count of bases not matched to a gene: 4. The CDR3 sequence: CASSPGQSNYGYTF. CDR3 nucleotides: TGTGCCAGTAGTCCGGGACAGAGTAACTATGGCTACACCTTC.

The chain combines TRBV7-2 with TRBJ1-1; possible D gene TRBD1, 6 bases. The V end was cut by 1 base, the J end by 6 bases, with 12 bases between. The germline CDR1 and CDR2 sequences are SGHTA and FQGNSA. The CDR3 consists of 14 residues. Here the CDR3 DNA reads TGTGCCAGCAGCTTAGGTTTTGCAGGGGCTGAAGCTTTCTTT. Amino acids: CASSLGFAGAEAFF.

DNA for the CDR3: TGTGCCAGCAGGAGGACAGGGGTTGACTATGGCTACACCTTC. It codes for CASRRTGVDYGYTF. The V and J genes are TRBV6-5 and TRBJ1-2, with 9 bases aligning to TRBD1. The CDR3 length is 14 residues. CDR1 is MNHEY, CDR2 SVGAGI, per germline. Trimming took 6 bases from V and 3 from J; bases not matched to a gene: 5.

The gene calls are TRBV7-3 and TRBJ1-6; tentatively, D is TRBD1 (5 bases). Trimming pared 5 bases from V and 7 bases from J, leaving 21 bases between. The germline gives CDR1 SGHTA, CDR2 FQGTGA. This CDR3 is 17 amino acids long. The CDR3 DNA follows: TGTGCCAGCAGCCGCTTCCCCCCGGGACTGATGAATTCACCCCTCCACTTT. Amino acids: CASSRFPPGLMNSPLHF.

The gene calls are TRBV9 and TRBJ2-2; D perhaps matches TRBD1 (6 bases). Germline CDR1 SGDLS, CDR2 YYNGEE. Trimming stripped 2 bases from V and 4 bases from J, with 9 bases between. The CDR3 is 14 residues long. This chain's CDR3 is CASSVLQGTGELFF. CDR3 coding DNA: TGTGCCAGCAGCGTCTTACAGGGCACCGGGGAGCTGTTTTTT.

The CDR3 is CAWTQDTEAFF. DNA for the CDR3: TGTGCCTGGACCCAGGACACTGAAGCTTTCTTT. The rearrangement uses TRBV30 and TRBJ1-1, with D hard to call. The germline CDR1 and CDR2 sequences are GTSNPN and SVGIG (reference sequence). V gave up 4 bases and J gave up 3 bases, with 6 bases separating them. The length of the CDR3 is 11 residues.

This sequence joins TRBV29-1 and TRBJ1-2, with D maybe TRBD1 (6 bases). CDR1 and CDR2 from the germline V gene are SQVTM and ANQGSEA. CDR3 length: 14 residues. Trimming took off 7 bases at V and 6 bases at J, with 21 bases between the two ends. The CDR3 loop is CSALIRGPTNGYTF. CDR3 sequence (DNA): TGCAGCGCACTCATCAGGGGACCAACCAATGGCTACACCTTC.

This chain links TRBV6-6 with TRBJ2-7; 8 positions agree with TRBD1. J was trimmed by 2 bases and V by 6 bases; bases with no gene match: 3. Per the germline V gene, CDR1 is MNHNY and CDR2 is SVGAGI (reference sequence). The CDR3 has 13 residues. DNA for the CDR3: TGTGCCAGCAGGACAGGGGCAGCCTACGAGCAGTACTTC. Translating gives CASRTGAAYEQYF.

CDR3 sequence reads: CASSYAGVNSYEQYF. The CDR3 region has the DNA TGTGCCAGCAGTTATGCAGGGGTTAACTCCTACGAGCAGTACTTC. The chain is built from TRBV28 and TRBJ2-7; D possibly corresponds to TRBD1 (6 bases). From germline, CDR1 is MDHEN and CDR2 SYDVKM. This CDR3 region has 15 residues. Trimming took off 4 bases at V and 0 bases at J, with 13 bases between the two ends.

The rearrangement links TRBV27 to TRBJ2-5; 12 bases agree with TRBD2. CDR3 size: 16 residues. Germline V gives CDR1 MNHEY, CDR2 SMNVEV (reference sequence). The junction had 10 bases not matched to a gene; V was cut back by 10 bases and J by 1 base. CDR3 nucleotide sequence: TGTGCCACCGCCCGACTAGCGGGGGAGTTCCAAGAGACCCAGTACTTC. It is translated as CATARLAGEFQETQYF.

The V gene is TRBV5-4, the J gene TRBJ2-2; D perhaps matches TRBD2 (6 bases). Germline V gene data show CDR1 as SGHNT and CDR2 as YYREEE (reference sequence). The CDR3 totals 15 residues. V gave up 3 bases and J gave up 1 base, with 10 bases separating them. The CDR3 reads CASSSPGVNTGELFF. The CDR3 region has the DNA TGTGCCAGCAGCTCACCGGGGGTGAACACCGGGGAGCTGTTTTTT.

The DNA of the CDR3 is TGTGCCAGCAGTGAAAGCTGGGAGCAGTACTTC. Protein: CASSESWEQYF. This chain joins TRBV2 and TRBJ2-7; D uncertain. The CDR3 has 11 residues. The germline gives CDR1 SNHLY, CDR2 FYNNEI. Trimming stripped 2 bases from V and 7 bases from J, with 6 bases between.

The chain uses TRBV4-3 and TRBJ2-1, with 8 bases aligning to TRBD2. CDR1 LGHNA and CDR2 YSLEER come from the germline V gene. Trimming removed 0 bases from V and 5 bases from J; junction bases left unmatched: 3. The CDR3 is made up of 15 amino acids. The CDR3 nucleotides are TGCGCCAGCAGCCAAGAGAAGCGGGGGAACAATGAGCAGTTCTTC. Its translation: CASSQEKRGNNEQFF.

This CDR3 is CASSPPKGDRGRGDEQFF. Here the CDR3 DNA reads TGTGCCAGCTCACCACCGAAGGGGGACAGGGGGCGTGGGGATGAGCAGTTCTTC. The chain employs TRBV18 and TRBJ2-1; 12 bases line up with TRBD1. Trimming at V came to 0 bases and at J to 8 bases, leaving 11 bases not matched to a gene. Germline CDR1 reads KGHSH; CDR2 reads LQKENI. The CDR3 is made up of 18 amino acids. Combining the CDR3 with reference TRBV18 and TRBJ2-1 gives the whole variable domain NAGVMQNPRHLVRRRGQEARLRCSPMKGHSHVYWYRQLPEEGLKFMVYLQKENIIDESGMPKERFSAEFPKEGPSILRIQQVVRGDSAAYFCASSPPKGDRGRGDEQFFGPGTRLTVL.

The chain employs TRBV5-1 and TRBJ1-2; D remains unclear. Trimming shortened V by 0 bases and J by 1 base, and 7 bases separated the two germline ends. Germline V CDR1 and CDR2: SGHRS, YFSETQ. CDR3 length equals 14 residues. The CDR3 DNA reads as TGCGCCAGCAGCTTGGGCGAGATTAACTATGGCTACACCTTC. The encoded protein is CASSLGEINYGYTF.

This clone was counted between two and nine times. The chain uses TRBV7-3 and TRBJ2-5; 9 positions match TRBD2. Germline CDR1 SGHTA, CDR2 FQGTGA. The CDR3 loop spans 16 amino acids. V lost 3 bases to trimming and J lost 3 bases; unmatched junction nucleotides: 8. Here the CDR3 reads CASSLGTSSGKETQYF. DNA of the CDR3: TGTGCCAGCAGCTTGGGGACTAGCAGTGGAAAAGAGACCCAGTACTTC.